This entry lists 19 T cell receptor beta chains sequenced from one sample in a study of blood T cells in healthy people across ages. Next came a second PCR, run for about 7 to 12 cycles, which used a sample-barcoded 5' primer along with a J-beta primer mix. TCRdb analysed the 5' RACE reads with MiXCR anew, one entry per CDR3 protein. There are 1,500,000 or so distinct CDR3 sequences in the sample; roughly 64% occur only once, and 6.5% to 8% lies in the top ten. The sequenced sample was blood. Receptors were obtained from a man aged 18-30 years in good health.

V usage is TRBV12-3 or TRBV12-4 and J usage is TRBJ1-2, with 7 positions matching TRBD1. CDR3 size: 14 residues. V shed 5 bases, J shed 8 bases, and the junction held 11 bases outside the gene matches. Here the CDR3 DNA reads TGTGCCAGCAGTAGCTCGACAGGGTGGGGCGGCTACACCTTC. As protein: CASSSSTGWGGYTF.

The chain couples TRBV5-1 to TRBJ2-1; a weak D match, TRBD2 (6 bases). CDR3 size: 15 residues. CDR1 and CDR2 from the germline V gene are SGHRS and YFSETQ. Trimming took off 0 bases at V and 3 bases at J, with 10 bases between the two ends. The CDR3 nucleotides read TGCGCCAGCAGCTTGGAGGGTAGCGGCTACAATGAGCAGTTCTTC. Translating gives CASSLEGSGYNEQFF.

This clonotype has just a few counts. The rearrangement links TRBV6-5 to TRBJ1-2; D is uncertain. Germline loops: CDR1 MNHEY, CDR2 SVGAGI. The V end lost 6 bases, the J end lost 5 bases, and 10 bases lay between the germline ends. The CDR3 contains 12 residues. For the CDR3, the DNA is TGTGCCAGCAGGGGTGACGGATATGGCTACACCTTC. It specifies CASRGDGYGYTF.

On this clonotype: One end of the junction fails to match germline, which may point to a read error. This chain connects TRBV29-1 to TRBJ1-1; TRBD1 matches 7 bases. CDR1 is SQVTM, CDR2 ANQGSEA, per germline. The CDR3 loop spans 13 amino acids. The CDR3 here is CSGEDRADTEAFF. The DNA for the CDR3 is TGCAGCGGTGAAGACAGGGCGGACACTGAAGCTTTCTTT.

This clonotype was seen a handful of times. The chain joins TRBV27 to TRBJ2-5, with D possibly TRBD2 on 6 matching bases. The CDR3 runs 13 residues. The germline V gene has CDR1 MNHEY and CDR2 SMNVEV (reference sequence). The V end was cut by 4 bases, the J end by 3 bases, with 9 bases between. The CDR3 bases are TGTGCCAGCAGTTGGGGGGTCGAAGAGACCCAGTACTTC. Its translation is CASSWGVEETQYF.

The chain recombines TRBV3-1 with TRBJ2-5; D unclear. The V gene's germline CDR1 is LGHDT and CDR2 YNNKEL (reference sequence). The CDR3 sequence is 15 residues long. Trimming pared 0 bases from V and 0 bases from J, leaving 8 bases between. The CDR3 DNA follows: TGTGCCAGCAGCCAAGAAAAGAGCGACCAAGAGACCCAGTACTTC. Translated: CASSQEKSDQETQYF.

The CDR3 DNA sequence: TGTGCCAGAAGAAGAGGACTAGCGGCGAAAGAGACCCAGTACTTC. It codes for CARRRGLAAKETQYF. The chain uses TRBV9 and TRBJ2-7, with 10 bases fitting TRBD2. The J call is uncertain, as TRBJ2-5 better fits the DNA end. The CDR3 covers 15 residues. Germline CDR1 reads SGDLS; CDR2 reads YYNGEE.

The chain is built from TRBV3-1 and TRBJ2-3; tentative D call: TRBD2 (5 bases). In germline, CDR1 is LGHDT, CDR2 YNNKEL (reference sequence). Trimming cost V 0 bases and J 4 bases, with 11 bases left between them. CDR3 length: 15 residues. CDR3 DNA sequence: TGTGCCAGCAGCCAAGAGCTCGAGGGTGCAGATACGCAGTATTTT. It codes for CASSQELEGADTQYF.

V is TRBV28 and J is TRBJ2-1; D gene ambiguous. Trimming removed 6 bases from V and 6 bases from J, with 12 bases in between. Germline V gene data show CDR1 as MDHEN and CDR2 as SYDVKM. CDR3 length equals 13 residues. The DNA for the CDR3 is TGTGCCAGCAGGGCTCAGGTGTTCAATGAGCAGTTCTTC. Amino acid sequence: CASRAQVFNEQFF.

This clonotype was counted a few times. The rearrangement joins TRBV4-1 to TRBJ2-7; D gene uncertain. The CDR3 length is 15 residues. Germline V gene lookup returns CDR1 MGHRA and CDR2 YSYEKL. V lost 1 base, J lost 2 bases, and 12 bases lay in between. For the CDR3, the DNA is TGCGCCAGCAGCCAAGGTTCAGGTGTTACCTACGAGCAGTACTTC. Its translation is CASSQGSGVTYEQYF.

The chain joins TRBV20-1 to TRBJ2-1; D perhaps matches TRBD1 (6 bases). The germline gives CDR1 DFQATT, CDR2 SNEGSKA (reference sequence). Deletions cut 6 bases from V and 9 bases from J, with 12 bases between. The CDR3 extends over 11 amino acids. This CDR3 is CSAEGGFEQFF. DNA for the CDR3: TGCAGTGCCGAAGGGGGATTTGAGCAGTTCTTC.

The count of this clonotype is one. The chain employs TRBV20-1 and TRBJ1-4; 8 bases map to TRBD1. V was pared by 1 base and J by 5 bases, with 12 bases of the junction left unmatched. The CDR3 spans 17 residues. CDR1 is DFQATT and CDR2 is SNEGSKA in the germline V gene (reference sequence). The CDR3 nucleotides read TGCAGTGCTAGAGTTTGGGGACGGGACAGGCGCAATGAAAAACTGTTTTTT. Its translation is CSARVWGRDRRNEKLFF.

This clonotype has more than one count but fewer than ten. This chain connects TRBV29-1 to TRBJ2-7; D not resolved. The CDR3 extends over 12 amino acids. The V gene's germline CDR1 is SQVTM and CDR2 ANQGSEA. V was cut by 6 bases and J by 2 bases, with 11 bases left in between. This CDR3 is CSVEDGAYEQYF. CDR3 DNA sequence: TGCAGCGTCGAGGACGGAGCCTACGAGCAGTACTTC.

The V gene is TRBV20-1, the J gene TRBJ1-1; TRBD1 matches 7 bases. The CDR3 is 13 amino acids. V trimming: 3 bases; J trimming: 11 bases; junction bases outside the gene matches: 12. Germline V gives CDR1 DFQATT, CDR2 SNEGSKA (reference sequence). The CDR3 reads CSASDNRGFGAFF. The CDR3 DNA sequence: TGCAGTGCTAGCGACAACAGGGGATTTGGGGCTTTCTTT.

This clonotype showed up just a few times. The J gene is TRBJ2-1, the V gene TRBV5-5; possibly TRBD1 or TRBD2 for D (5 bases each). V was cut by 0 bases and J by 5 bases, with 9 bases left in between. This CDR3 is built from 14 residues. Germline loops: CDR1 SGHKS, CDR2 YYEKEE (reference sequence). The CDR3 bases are TGTGCCAGCAGCTTGGGGGGGTGGAACAATGAGCAGTTCTTC. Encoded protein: CASSLGGWNNEQFF.

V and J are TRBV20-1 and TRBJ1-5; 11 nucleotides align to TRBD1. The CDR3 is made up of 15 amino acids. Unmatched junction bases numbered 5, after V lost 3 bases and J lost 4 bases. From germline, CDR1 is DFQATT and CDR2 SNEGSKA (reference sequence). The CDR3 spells CSARTGQGDNQPQHF. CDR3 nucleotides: TGCAGTGCTAGGACGGGACAGGGGGATAATCAGCCCCAGCATTTT.

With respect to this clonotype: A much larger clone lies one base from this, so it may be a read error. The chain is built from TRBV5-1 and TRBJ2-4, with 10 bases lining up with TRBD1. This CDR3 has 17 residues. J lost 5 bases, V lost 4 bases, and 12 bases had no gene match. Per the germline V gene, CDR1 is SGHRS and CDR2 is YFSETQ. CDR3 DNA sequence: TGCGCCAGCAGCCGAGAACCGGGACAGGGGCCCCAAAACATTCAGTACTTC. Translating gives CASSREPGQGPQNIQYF. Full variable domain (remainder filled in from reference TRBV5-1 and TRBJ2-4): KAGVTQTPRYLIKTRGQQVTLSCSPISGHRSVSWYQQTPGQGLQFLFEYFSETQRNKGNFPGRFSGRQFSNSRSEMNVSTLELGDSALYLCASSREPGQGPQNIQYFGAGTRLSVL.

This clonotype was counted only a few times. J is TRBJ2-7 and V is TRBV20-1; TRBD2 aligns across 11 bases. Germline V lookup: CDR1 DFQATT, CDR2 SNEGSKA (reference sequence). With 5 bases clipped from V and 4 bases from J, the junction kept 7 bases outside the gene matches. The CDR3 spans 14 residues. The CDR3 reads CSAPPSGGFYEQYF. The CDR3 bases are TGCAGTGCTCCTCCTAGCGGGGGGTTTTACGAGCAGTACTTC.

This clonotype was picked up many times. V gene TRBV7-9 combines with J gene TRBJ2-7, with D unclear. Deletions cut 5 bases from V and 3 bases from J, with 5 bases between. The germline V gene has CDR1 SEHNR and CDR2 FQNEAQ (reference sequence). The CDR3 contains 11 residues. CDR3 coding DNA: TGTGCCAGCAGCGGAATCTACGAGCAGTACTTC. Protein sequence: CASSGIYEQYF.